This TCR beta chain was recovered during a study of T cell repertoires in cytomegalovirus infection. Study context: Recently identified HLA-C-restricted CMV epitopes were used, and well-studied HLA-B-restricted CMV epitopes were used as well. Matching HLA type, along with CMV infection, was indicated by public TCR beta signatures. Study outcomes and limitations: Public TCR beta family frequency separated CMV-and-HLA carriers, including in an independent cohort. HLA-C-restricted, CMV-specific TCR beta clonotypes were dominant ex vivo.

This clonotype showed up just a few times. Its antigen is as yet unknown. Germline V CDR1 and CDR2: SGHTA, FQGNSA. There are 16 residues in the CDR3. J gave up 0 bases and V 5 bases, and 8 bases lay outside the gene matches. TCRdb processed the reads anew with MiXCR; each CDR3 protein has one entry. The sample yields 55,000 to 85,000 distinct CDR3 sequences, roughly 22% seen once. Sequenced here: CD8+ T cells from cultured PBMCs, sampled from culture after CMV antigen stimulation. This sequence originates from a human donor in good health (CMV status not recorded). Some clones in this sample may be carry-over from other donors' samples. This rearrangement joins TRBV7-2 to TRBJ2-7; 9 positions agree with TRBD1. CDR3 sequence reads: CASSRTTGGISYEQYF. The DNA for the CDR3 is TGTGCCAGCAGCCGGACCACAGGGGGCATCTCCTACGAGCAGTACTTC.